Listed here are 32 T cell receptor beta chains from one sample, sequenced in a study of blood T cell repertoires in COVID-19. This table comes from immunoSEQ multiplex PCR, and its TCRdb copy is limited to in-frame clones, with some not included. Of 250,000 to 300,000 clones detected, about 85% appear once; the ten largest clones hold roughly 2.4%. The sequenced sample was peripheral blood. Receptors were obtained from a woman in her forties or fifties who had recovered from COVID-19.

V is TRBV12-3 or TRBV12-4 and J is TRBJ2-7, with TRBD2 identical over 8 bases. The trim removed 1 base at V and 6 bases at J, leaving 2 bases unmatched. The CDR3 runs to 13 residues. CDR3 nucleotide sequence: TGTGCCAGCAGTTTAGGGACTAGCACCGAGCAGTACTTC. It specifies CASSLGTSTEQYF.

V usage is TRBV7-9 and J usage is TRBJ2-1, with TRBD2 identical over 7 bases. Germline assignment: CDR1 SEHNR and CDR2 FQNEAQ (reference sequence). Trimming at V came to 4 bases and at J to 8 bases, leaving 11 bases not matched to a gene. The CDR3 loop spans 15 amino acids. In DNA, the CDR3 is TGTGCCAGCAGCTCCTCTAGCGGTTGGGCCGATGAGCAGTTCTTC. This sequence encodes CASSSSSGWADEQFF.

This chain links TRBV28 with TRBJ2-7, with TRBD1 matching over 7 bases. This CDR3 is built from 12 residues. V shed 5 bases, J shed 6 bases, and the junction held 4 bases outside the gene matches. Germline V gene sequence: CDR1 MDHEN, CDR2 SYDVKM. CDR3 DNA sequence: TGTGCCAGCAGTCCTACAGGGGTCGAGCAGTACTTC. Translated: CASSPTGVEQYF.

This clone was counted between two and nine times. This chain uses TRBV30 with TRBJ2-1; 12 bases fit TRBD2. The CDR3 length is 16 residues. Trimming at V came to 1 base and at J to 2 bases, leaving 3 bases not matched to a gene. Germline CDR1 GTSNPN, CDR2 SVGIG (reference sequence). The CDR3 sequence is CAWSGLAGETYNEQFF. CDR3 nucleotides: TGTGCCTGGAGTGGACTAGCGGGAGAGACCTACAATGAGCAGTTCTTC.

The J gene is TRBJ1-4, the V gene TRBV5-6; tentatively, D is TRBD1 (6 bases). Trimming took 4 bases from V and 8 from J, leaving 18 bases between them. CDR1 is SGHDT, CDR2 YYEEEE, per germline. The CDR3 runs to 15 residues. The CDR3 loop is CASSGGGGHLEKLFF. The CDR3 region has the DNA TGTGCCAGCAGCGGGGGAGGGGGACACTTGGAAAAACTGTTTTTT.

The chain links TRBV27 to TRBJ2-1; 12 bases are a match to TRBD2. The CDR3 has 18 amino acids. CDR1 and CDR2 from the germline V gene are MNHEY and SMNVEV (reference sequence). Germline trimming cut 6 bases from V and 2 bases from J; bases unmatched to any gene: 11. This CDR3 is CASRLLAGGIRTYNEQFF. DNA for the CDR3: TGTGCCAGCAGACTACTAGCGGGGGGAATCCGAACCTACAATGAGCAGTTCTTC.

CDR3 nucleotides: TGTGCCAGCAGTTACATCGGCAGGGATAATTCACCCCTCCACTTT. Its protein product is CASSYIGRDNSPLHF. V usage is TRBV6-2 or TRBV6-3 and J usage is TRBJ1-6; possibly TRBD1 for D (5 bases). Between the trimmed V and J ends, which lost 2 bases and 5 bases, there was a span of 10 bases. CDR1 is MNHEY and CDR2 is SVGEGT in the germline V gene. This CDR3 has 15 amino acids.

This clone has just a few counts. This chain links TRBV10-3 with TRBJ1-3; D is uncertain. CDR1 ENHRY and CDR2 SYGVKD come from the germline V gene. The CDR3 consists of 14 residues. V lost 6 bases and J 0 bases, leaving 9 bases between the germline ends. CDR3 coding DNA: TGTGCCATCAGCCCCCCTACCTCTGGAAACACCATATATTTT. Its protein is CAISPPTSGNTIYF.

The V call is TRBV6-2 or TRBV6-3, the J call TRBJ1-1, with 7 bases aligning to TRBD1. The CDR3 loop spans 16 amino acids. Germline-derived CDR1 and CDR2 are MNHEY and SVGEGT. J was trimmed by 2 bases and V by 0 bases; bases with no gene match: 6. In DNA, the CDR3 is TGTGCCAGCAGTTACTCGACAGGGACAGTAAACACTGAAGCTTTCTTT. It codes for CASSYSTGTVNTEAFF.

This clone was detected once. The V and J genes are TRBV12-3 or TRBV12-4 and TRBJ1-5, with TRBD1 matching 7 bases. V was clipped by 8 bases and J by 1 base; unmatched bases: 2. The length of the CDR3 is 13 residues. The CDR3 DNA reads TGTGCCAGCGGACAGGCGAGCAATCAGCCCCAGCATTTT. The encoded protein is CASGQASNQPQHF.

The CDR3 sequence is CASSQVRTVFQETQYF. CDR3 in DNA: TGCGCCAGCAGCCAGGTCAGAACAGTATTCCAAGAGACCCAGTACTTC. V gene TRBV4-3 combines with J gene TRBJ2-5; D call uncertain. V was cut by 3 bases and J by 1 base, with 15 bases left in between. Germline CDR1 LGHNA, CDR2 YSLEER. The length of the CDR3 is 16 residues.

The chain links TRBV10-3 to TRBJ2-3, with 8 bases aligning to TRBD2. J lost 8 bases, V lost 5 bases, and 12 bases had no gene match. The CDR3 loop spans 15 amino acids. Germline-derived CDR1 and CDR2 are ENHRY and SYGVKD. Here the CDR3 reads CAISPSDGGGSTQYF. DNA of the CDR3: TGTGCCATCAGTCCTTCAGACGGGGGGGGGAGTACGCAGTATTTT.

Notes on this clone: Other DNA sequences from this sample encode an identical CDR3 as well. This sequence joins TRBV2 and TRBJ1-5; 8 bases line up with TRBD1. The germline V gene has CDR1 SNHLY and CDR2 FYNNEI. J was trimmed by 6 bases and V by 3 bases; bases with no gene match: 4. The CDR3 is 14 residues long. As DNA, the CDR3 is TGTGCCAGCAGTGATACAGGGGGGACTCAGCCCCAGCATTTT. This sequence encodes CASSDTGGTQPQHF.

The genes are TRBV6-5 and TRBJ1-1; D uncertain. The germline V gene encodes CDR1 MNHEY and CDR2 SVGAGI. The CDR3 has 12 residues. V was pared by 0 bases and J by 8 bases, with 7 bases between. CDR3 loop: CASSYSGVEAFF. CDR3 DNA: TGTGCCAGCAGTTACTCCGGGGTCGAAGCTTTCTTT.

The rearrangement links TRBV11-2 to TRBJ2-7, with 7 bases identical to TRBD1. V trimming: 5 bases; J trimming: 0 bases; junction bases outside the gene matches: 7. Germline CDR1 SGHAT, CDR2 FQNNGV. The CDR3 extends over 15 amino acids. CDR3 DNA sequence: TGTGCCAGCAGCCCTCGCCGGGACAGCTCCTACGAGCAGTACTTC. Its translation: CASSPRRDSSYEQYF. Full variable domain (rest looked up from reference TRBV11-2 and TRBJ2-7): EAGVAQSPRYKIIEKRQSVAFWCNPISGHATLYWYQQILGQGPKLLIQFQNNGVVDDSQLPKDRFSAERLKGVDSTLKIQPAKLEDSAVYLCASSPRRDSSYEQYFGPGTRLTVT.

V and J are TRBV11-2 and TRBJ1-1; perhaps TRBD1 as D (5 bases). Between the trimmed V and J ends, which lost 2 bases and 3 bases, there was a span of 16 bases. The CDR3 length is 16 residues. The V gene's germline CDR1 is SGHAT and CDR2 FQNNGV. The CDR3: CASSLQGWPEDTEAFF. CDR3 coding DNA: TGTGCCAGCAGCTTACAGGGTTGGCCTGAAGACACTGAAGCTTTCTTT.

The chain joins TRBV19 to TRBJ2-3; no reliable D call. The CDR3 loop spans 14 amino acids. The V end lost 0 bases, the J end lost 2 bases, and 6 bases lay between the germline ends. The germline V gene has CDR1 LNHDA and CDR2 SQIVND (reference sequence). The DNA of the CDR3 is TGTGCCAGTAGTATAGAGAGGTTCACAGATACGCAGTATTTT. It codes for CASSIERFTDTQYF.

The rearrangement links TRBV14 to TRBJ2-1; 7 bases agree with TRBD1. Losses at the gene ends were 5 bases for V and 0 bases for J; bases not matched to a gene: 4. Germline CDR1 is SGHDN and CDR2 is FVKESK. The CDR3 spans 15 residues. The CDR3 DNA follows: TGTGCCAGCAGCTCGGGACAGTTCTCCTACAATGAGCAGTTCTTC. Translated: CASSSGQFSYNEQFF.

The rearrangement joins TRBV28 to TRBJ2-7, with a tentative D call TRBD1 (6 bases). The CDR3 contains 14 residues. The V gene lost 5 bases and the J gene lost 6 bases, with 17 bases spanning the gap. Germline assignment: CDR1 MDHEN and CDR2 SYDVKM. CDR3 amino acids: CASSLPPGVGEQYF. The CDR3 DNA reads as TGTGCCAGCAGTCTCCCCCCAGGGGTGGGCGAGCAGTACTTC.

This chain links TRBV6-6 with TRBJ2-7; no clear D gene. CDR1 and CDR2 (germline): MNHNY, SVGAGI (reference sequence). The V and J ends lost 8 bases and 3 bases respectively, with 11 bases between them. CDR3 length equals 12 residues. The CDR3 region is CASGPQIYEQYF. The CDR3 nucleotides read TGTGCCAGCGGGCCACAGATCTACGAGCAGTACTTC.

The rearrangement uses TRBV5-6 and TRBJ2-4, with TRBD2 matching over 9 bases. This CDR3 has 14 amino acids. Germline loops: CDR1 SGHDT, CDR2 YYEEEE. After removal of 3 bases from V and 6 bases from J, the junction contained 4 bases not matched to a gene. The CDR3: CASSYISGGNIQYF. The CDR3 nucleotides read TGTGCCAGCAGCTACATTAGCGGGGGAAACATTCAGTACTTC.

This chain connects TRBV5-1 to TRBJ2-2; TRBD1 matches 8 bases. J gave up 1 base and V 2 bases, and 1 base lay outside the gene matches. The germline V gene encodes CDR1 SGHRS and CDR2 YFSETQ. This CDR3 contains 15 residues. CDR3 in amino acids: CASSFGQGNTGELFF. CDR3 sequence (DNA): TGCGCCAGCAGCTTTGGACAGGGGAACACCGGGGAGCTGTTTTTT. The full variable domain, rest sourced from reference TRBV5-1 and TRBJ2-2, is KAGVTQTPRYLIKTRGQQVTLSCSPISGHRSVSWYQQTPGQGLQFLFEYFSETQRNKGNFPGRFSGRQFSNSRSEMNVSTLELGDSALYLCASSFGQGNTGELFFGEGSRLTVL.

The CDR3 DNA is TGTGCCAGCAGGGTAGGACTAGCGGCCTACGAGCAGTACTTC. Translation: CASRVGLAAYEQYF. This rearrangement joins TRBV6-5 to TRBJ2-7, with 10 bases lining up with TRBD2. Unmatched junction bases numbered 4, after V lost 6 bases and J lost 2 bases. The CDR3 contains 14 residues. Germline V gives CDR1 MNHEY, CDR2 SVGAGI.

The J gene is TRBJ1-1, the V gene TRBV4-1, with D uncertain. The CDR3 spans 12 residues. The V end lost 4 bases, the J end lost 5 bases, and 8 bases lay between the germline ends. Germline loops: CDR1 MGHRA, CDR2 YSYEKL. CDR3 in amino acids: CASSRSGTEAFF. The CDR3 DNA reads TGCGCCAGCAGCCGTTCCGGGACTGAAGCTTTCTTT.

V gene TRBV9 combines with J gene TRBJ2-2, with D unresolved. V lost 0 bases and J 5 bases, leaving 5 bases between the germline ends. Germline CDR1 and CDR2: SGDLS and YYNGEE. The CDR3 contains 13 residues. The CDR3 is CASSVVLTGELFF. DNA for the CDR3: TGTGCCAGCAGCGTAGTCCTAACCGGGGAGCTGTTTTTT.

The chain combines TRBV7-9 with TRBJ1-3; D gene uncertain. From germline, CDR1 is SEHNR and CDR2 FQNEAQ (reference sequence). V dropped 8 bases and J dropped 0 bases, with 8 bases sitting between them. The CDR3 sequence is 13 residues long. CDR3 sequence reads: CASPYGSGNTIYF. The DNA of the CDR3 is TGTGCCAGCCCCTACGGCTCTGGAAACACCATATATTTT.

The J gene is TRBJ1-2, the V gene TRBV4-2, with 10 bases fitting TRBD1. From germline, CDR1 is LGHNA and CDR2 YNFKEQ. V shed 3 bases, J shed 4 bases, and the junction held 2 bases outside the gene matches. CDR3 length equals 14 residues. The CDR3 DNA reads TGTGCCAGCAGCCAGGGGGACAGGGGCTATGGCTACACCTTC. It specifies CASSQGDRGYGYTF.

The rearrangement joins TRBV7-8 to TRBJ1-3; 7 positions agree with TRBD1. The CDR3 totals 18 residues. J lost 4 bases, V lost 2 bases, and 14 bases had no gene match. Germline V gene data show CDR1 as SGHVS and CDR2 as FQNEAQ. CDR3 loop: CASSLRGTTGMTGNTIYF. DNA of the CDR3: TGTGCCAGCAGCTTAAGAGGGACGACAGGGATGACGGGAAACACCATATATTTT.

The chain links TRBV5-4 to TRBJ2-3; TRBD2 matches at 8 bases. V dropped 7 bases and J dropped 7; count of bases not matched to a gene: 8. The germline CDR1 and CDR2 sequences are SGHNT and YYREEE (reference sequence). The CDR3 is 13 residues long. The CDR3 DNA follows: TGTGCCAGCGGGATAGCGGGGCTCAATACGCAGTATTTT. It is translated as CASGIAGLNTQYF.

This rearrangement joins TRBV15 to TRBJ2-3; 11 bases align to TRBD1. Germline trimming cut 5 bases from V and 6 bases from J; bases unmatched to any gene: 10. The CDR3 length is 16 residues. CDR1 and CDR2 (germline): LNHNV, YYDKDF (reference sequence). CDR3 residues: CATSSGQGAIRDTQYF. The DNA for the CDR3 is TGTGCCACCAGCTCCGGACAGGGGGCAATTCGGGATACGCAGTATTTT. Using reference TRBV15 and TRBJ2-3 for the parts outside the CDR3, the full variable domain is DAMVIQNPRYQVTQFGKPVTLSCSQTLNHNVMYWYQQKSSQAPKLLFHYYDKDFNNEADTPDNFQSRRPNTSFCFLDIRSPGLGDTAMYLCATSSGQGAIRDTQYFGPGTRLTVL.

The chain links TRBV19 to TRBJ1-2, with 8 bases fitting TRBD1. Unmatched junction bases numbered 4, after V lost 5 bases and J lost 2 bases. The CDR3 sequence is 14 residues long. Germline V gene data show CDR1 as LNHDA and CDR2 as SQIVND (reference sequence). The CDR3 region is CASSRTGRNYGYTF. CDR3 in DNA: TGTGCCAGTAGTCGGACAGGGCGAAACTATGGCTACACCTTC.

The chain links TRBV3-1 (or the pseudogene TRBV3-2) to TRBJ1-2; D gene ambiguous. CDR3 length: 14 residues. Per the germline V gene, CDR1 is LGHDT and CDR2 is YNNKEL (reference sequence). Trimming left V 6 bases short and J 5 bases short, with 16 bases between. Here the CDR3 reads CASRSGGFDYGYTF. CDR3 sequence (DNA): TGTGCCAGCAGGAGCGGCGGGTTTGATTATGGCTACACCTTC.